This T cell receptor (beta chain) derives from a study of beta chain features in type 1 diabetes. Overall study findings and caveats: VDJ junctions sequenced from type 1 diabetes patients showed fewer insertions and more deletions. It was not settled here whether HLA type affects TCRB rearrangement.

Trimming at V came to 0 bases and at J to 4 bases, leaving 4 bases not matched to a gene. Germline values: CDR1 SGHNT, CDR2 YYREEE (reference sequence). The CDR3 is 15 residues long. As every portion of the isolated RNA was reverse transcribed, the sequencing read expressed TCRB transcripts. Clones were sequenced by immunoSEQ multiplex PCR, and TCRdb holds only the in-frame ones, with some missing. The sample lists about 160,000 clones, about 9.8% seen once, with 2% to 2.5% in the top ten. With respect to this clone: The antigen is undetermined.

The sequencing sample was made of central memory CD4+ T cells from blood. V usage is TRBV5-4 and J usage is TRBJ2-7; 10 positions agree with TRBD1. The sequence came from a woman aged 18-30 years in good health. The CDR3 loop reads CASSLDPGQGYEQYF. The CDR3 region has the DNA TGTGCCAGCAGCTTGGACCCGGGACAGGGGTACGAGCAGTACTTC.